This T cell receptor beta chain was obtained from a study of cytomegalovirus exposure and HLA in healthy donors. Study-level information: The 90 to 150 validation repertoires were produced on the same platform as the roughly 670 repertoires of the first cohort. This was reported in a later analysis.

Germline assignment: CDR1 MGHRA and CDR2 YSYEKL. Trimming left V 1 base short and J 3 bases short, with 16 bases between. The CDR3 is 16 amino acids. Notes on this clone: The antigen remains unidentified.

The donors were members of the validation cohort, which comprised roughly 130 subjects and was separate from the first cohort of about 700 subjects. General study points: The study found most TCR sequences rare, yet found some public TCRs in many donors.

The protocol was immunoSEQ multiplex PCR, while the TCRdb copy is restricted to in-frame clones and leaves out a portion. This table has 100,000 to 150,000 clones, around nine tenths appearing once. The clonotype comes from a man younger than 40 in good health and CMV-seronegative. The sequenced sample was PBMCs. V usage is TRBV4-1 and J usage is TRBJ2-7; possibly TRBD2 for D (6 bases). The CDR3 region is CASSQVKGGTVYEQYF. The DNA of the CDR3 is TGCGCCAGCAGCCAAGTAAAGGGCGGGACCGTCTACGAGCAGTACTTC.